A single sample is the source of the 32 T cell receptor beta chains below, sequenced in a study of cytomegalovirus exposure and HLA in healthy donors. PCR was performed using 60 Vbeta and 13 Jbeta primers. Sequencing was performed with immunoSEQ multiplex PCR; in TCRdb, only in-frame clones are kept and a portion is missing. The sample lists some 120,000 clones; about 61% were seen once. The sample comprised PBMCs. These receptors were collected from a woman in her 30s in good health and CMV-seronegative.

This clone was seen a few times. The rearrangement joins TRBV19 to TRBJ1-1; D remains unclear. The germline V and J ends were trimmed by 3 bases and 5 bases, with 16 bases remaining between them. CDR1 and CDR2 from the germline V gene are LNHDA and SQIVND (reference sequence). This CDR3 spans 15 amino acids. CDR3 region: CASSIGRSSWTEAFF. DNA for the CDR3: TGTGCCAGTAGTATTGGCAGATCCTCGTGGACTGAAGCTTTCTTT.

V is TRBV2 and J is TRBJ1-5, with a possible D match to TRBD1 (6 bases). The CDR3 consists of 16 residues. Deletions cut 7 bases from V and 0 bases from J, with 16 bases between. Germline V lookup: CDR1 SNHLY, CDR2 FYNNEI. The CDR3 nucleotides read TGTGCCAGCACCAGGGGCAGGGTCTTTAGCAATCAGCCCCAGCATTTT. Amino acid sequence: CASTRGRVFSNQPQHF.

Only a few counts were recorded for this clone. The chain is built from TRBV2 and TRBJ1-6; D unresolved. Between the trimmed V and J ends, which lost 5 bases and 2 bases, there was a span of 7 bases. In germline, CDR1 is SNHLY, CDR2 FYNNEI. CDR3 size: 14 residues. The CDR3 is CASSTGAYNSPLHF. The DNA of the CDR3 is TGTGCCAGCAGTACCGGAGCCTATAATTCACCCCTCCACTTT.

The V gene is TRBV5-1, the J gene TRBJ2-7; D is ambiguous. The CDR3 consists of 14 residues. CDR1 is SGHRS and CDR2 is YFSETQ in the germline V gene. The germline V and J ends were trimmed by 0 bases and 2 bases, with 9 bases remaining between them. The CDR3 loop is CASSLARAPYEQYF. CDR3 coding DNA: TGCGCCAGCAGCTTGGCTAGAGCCCCCTACGAGCAGTACTTC.

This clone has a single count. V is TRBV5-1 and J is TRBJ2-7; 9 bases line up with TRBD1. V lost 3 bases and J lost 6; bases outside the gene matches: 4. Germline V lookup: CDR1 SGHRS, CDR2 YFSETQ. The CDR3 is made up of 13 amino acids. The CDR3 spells CASSWGQGLEQYF. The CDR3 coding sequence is TGCGCCAGCAGCTGGGGACAGGGTCTCGAGCAGTACTTC.

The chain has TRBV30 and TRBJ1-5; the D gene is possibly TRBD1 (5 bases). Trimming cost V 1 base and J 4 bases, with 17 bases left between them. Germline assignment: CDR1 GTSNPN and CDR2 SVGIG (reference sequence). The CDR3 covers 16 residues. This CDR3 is CAWSEQAGVWNQPQHF. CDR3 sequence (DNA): TGTGCCTGGAGTGAGCAGGCGGGGGTTTGGAATCAGCCCCAGCATTTT.

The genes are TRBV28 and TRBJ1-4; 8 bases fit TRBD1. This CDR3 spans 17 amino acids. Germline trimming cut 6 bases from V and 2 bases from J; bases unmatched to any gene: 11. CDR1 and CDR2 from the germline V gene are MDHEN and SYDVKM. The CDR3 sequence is CASRDLRQGRTNEKLFF. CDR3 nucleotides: TGTGCCAGCAGGGATCTTAGACAGGGGCGGACTAATGAAAAACTGTTTTTT.

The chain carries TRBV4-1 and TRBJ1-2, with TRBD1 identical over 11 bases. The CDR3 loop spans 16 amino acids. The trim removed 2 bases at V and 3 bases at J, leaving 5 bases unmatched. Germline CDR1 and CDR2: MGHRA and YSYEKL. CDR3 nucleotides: TGCGCCAGCAGCCAAATGGGGACAGGGGGATACTATGGCTACACCTTC. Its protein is CASSQMGTGGYYGYTF.

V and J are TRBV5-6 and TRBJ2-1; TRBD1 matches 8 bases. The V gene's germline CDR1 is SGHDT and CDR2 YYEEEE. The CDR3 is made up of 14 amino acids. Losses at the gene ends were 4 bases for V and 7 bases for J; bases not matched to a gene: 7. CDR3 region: CASSHQGARNEQFF. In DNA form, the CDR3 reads TGTGCCAGCAGCCATCAGGGGGCGCGAAATGAGCAGTTCTTC.

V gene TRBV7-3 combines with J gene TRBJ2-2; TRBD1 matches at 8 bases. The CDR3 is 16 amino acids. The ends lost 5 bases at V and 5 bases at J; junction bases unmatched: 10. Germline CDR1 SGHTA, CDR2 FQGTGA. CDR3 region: CASSPSPGTGTGELFF. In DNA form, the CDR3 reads TGTGCCAGCAGCCCTAGTCCCGGGACAGGTACCGGGGAGCTGTTTTTT.

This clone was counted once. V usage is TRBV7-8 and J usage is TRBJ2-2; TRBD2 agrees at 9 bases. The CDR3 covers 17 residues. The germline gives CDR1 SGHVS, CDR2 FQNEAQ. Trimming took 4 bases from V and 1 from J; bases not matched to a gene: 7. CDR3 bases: TGTGCCAGCAGCTGGAGACTAGCGGAGATGAACACCGGGGAGCTGTTTTTT. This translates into CASSWRLAEMNTGELFF. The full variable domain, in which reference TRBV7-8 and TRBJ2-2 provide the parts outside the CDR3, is GAGVSQSPRYKVAKRGQDVALRCDPISGHVSLFWYQQALGQGPEFLTYFQNEAQLDKSGLPSDRFFAERPEGSVSTLKIQRTQQEDSAVYLCASSWRLAEMNTGELFFGEGSRLTVL.

Written as DNA, the CDR3 is TGTGCCAGCAGTTACCCGACGGGGTCCGGCACTGAAGCTTTCTTT. Protein sequence: CASSYPTGSGTEAFF. The J gene is TRBJ1-1, the V gene TRBV6-5; D unclear. Trimming removed 2 bases from V and 4 bases from J, with 14 bases in between. Germline lookup yields CDR1 MNHEY and CDR2 SVGAGI. The CDR3 has 15 residues.

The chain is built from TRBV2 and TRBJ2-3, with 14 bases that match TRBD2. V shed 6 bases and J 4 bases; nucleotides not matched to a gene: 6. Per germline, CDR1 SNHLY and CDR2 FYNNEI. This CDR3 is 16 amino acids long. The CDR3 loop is CASSRGTSGSADTQYF. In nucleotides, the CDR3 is TGTGCCAGCAGCAGAGGGACTAGCGGGAGTGCAGATACGCAGTATTTT.

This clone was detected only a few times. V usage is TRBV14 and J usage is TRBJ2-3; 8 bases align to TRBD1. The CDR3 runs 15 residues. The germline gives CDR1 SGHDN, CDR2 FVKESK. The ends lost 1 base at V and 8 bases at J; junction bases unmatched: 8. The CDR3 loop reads CASSQGTGTGITQYF. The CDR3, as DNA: TGTGCCAGCAGCCAAGGGACAGGGACGGGGATTACGCAGTATTTT.

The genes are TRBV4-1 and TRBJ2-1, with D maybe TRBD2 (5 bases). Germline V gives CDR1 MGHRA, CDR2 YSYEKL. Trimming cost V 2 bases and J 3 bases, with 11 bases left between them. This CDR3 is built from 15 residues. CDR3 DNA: TGCGCCAGCAGCCAAAGGCTAGCTCTCTACAATGAGCAGTTCTTC. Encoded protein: CASSQRLALYNEQFF.

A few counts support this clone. In DNA, the CDR3 is TGTGCCAGCAGTGTTAGCCCAGATACGCAGTATTTT. This gives the protein CASSVSPDTQYF. The chain employs TRBV6-6 and TRBJ2-3; no reliable D call. V was shortened by 5 bases and J by 4 bases, with 7 bases between the two germline ends. This CDR3 contains 12 residues. Germline V gene lookup returns CDR1 MNHNY and CDR2 SVGAGI (reference sequence).

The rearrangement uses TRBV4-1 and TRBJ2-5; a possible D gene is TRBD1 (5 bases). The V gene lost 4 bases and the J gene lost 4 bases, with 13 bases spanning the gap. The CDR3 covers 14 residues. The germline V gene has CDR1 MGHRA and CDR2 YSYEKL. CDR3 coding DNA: TGCGCCAGCAGCCCGAGGACATTCCCAGAGACCCAGTACTTC. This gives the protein CASSPRTFPETQYF.

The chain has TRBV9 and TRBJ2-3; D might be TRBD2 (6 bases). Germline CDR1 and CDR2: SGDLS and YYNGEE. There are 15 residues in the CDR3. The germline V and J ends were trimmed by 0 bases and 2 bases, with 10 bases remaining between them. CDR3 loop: CASSVAGSPTDTQYF. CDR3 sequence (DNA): TGTGCCAGCAGCGTAGCCGGGAGTCCCACAGATACGCAGTATTTT. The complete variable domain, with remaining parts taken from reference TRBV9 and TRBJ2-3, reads DSGVTQTPKHLITATGQRVTLRCSPRSGDLSVYWYQQSLDQGLQFLIQYYNGEERAKGNILERFSAQQFPDLHSELNLSSLELGDSALYFCASSVAGSPTDTQYFGPGTRLTVL.

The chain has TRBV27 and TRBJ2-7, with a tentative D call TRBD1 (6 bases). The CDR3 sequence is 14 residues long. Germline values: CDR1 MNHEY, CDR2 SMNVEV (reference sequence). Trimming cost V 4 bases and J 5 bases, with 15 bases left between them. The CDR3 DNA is TGTGCCAGCAGTTCCACAGGGTGGTACCACGAGCAGTACTTC. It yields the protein CASSSTGWYHEQYF.

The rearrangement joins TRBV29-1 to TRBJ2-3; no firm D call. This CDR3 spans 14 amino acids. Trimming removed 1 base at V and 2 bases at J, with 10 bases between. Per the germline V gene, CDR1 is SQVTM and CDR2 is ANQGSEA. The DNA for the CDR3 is TGCAGCGTTGAAGGAGGAACCAACACAGATACGCAGTATTTT. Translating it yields CSVEGGTNTDTQYF.

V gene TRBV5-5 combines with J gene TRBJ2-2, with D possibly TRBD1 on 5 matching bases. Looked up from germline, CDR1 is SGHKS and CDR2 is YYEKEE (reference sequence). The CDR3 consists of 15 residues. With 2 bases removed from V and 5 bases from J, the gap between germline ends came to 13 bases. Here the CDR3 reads CASSFRQGETGELFF. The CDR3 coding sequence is TGTGCCAGCAGCTTTAGGCAGGGCGAAACCGGGGAGCTGTTTTTT.

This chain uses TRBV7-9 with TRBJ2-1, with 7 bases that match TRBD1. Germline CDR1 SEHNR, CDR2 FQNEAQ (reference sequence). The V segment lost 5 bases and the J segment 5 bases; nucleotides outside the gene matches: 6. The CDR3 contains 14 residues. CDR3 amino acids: CASSRDSIHNEQFF. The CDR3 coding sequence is TGTGCCAGCAGCCGGGACAGCATACACAATGAGCAGTTCTTC.

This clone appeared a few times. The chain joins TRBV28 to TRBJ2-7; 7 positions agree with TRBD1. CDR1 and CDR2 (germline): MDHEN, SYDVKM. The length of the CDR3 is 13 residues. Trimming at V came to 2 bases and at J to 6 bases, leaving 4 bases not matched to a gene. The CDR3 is CASSLRQGFEQYF. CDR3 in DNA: TGTGCCAGCAGTTTAAGACAGGGCTTCGAGCAGTACTTC.

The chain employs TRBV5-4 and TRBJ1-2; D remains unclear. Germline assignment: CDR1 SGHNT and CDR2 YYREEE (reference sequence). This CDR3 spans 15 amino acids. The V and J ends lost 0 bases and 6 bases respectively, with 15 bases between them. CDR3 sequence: CASSLALVRENGYTF. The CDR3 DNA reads TGTGCCAGCAGCTTGGCCTTGGTCCGGGAGAATGGCTACACCTTC.

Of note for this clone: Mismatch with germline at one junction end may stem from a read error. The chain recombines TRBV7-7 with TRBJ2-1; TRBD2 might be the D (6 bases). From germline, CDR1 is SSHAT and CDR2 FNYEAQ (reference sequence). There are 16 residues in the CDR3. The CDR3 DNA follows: TGTGCTAGCAGCTTAATGTCTAGCGCAACCTACAATGAGCAGTTCTTC. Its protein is CASSLMSSATYNEQFF.

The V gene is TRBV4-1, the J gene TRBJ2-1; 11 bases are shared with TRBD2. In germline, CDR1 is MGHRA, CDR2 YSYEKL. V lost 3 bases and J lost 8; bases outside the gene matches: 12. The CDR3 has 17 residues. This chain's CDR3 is CASSHSLGLAGRDEQFF. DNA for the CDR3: TGCGCCAGCAGCCACTCACTTGGACTAGCGGGTAGGGATGAGCAGTTCTTC.

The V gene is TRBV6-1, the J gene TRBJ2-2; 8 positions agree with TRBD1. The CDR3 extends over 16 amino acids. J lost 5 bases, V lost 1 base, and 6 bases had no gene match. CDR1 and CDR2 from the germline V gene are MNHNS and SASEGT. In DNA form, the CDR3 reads TGTGCCAGCAGTGAAGGCAGGGGGCTTGATACCGGGGAGCTGTTTTTT. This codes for CASSEGRGLDTGELFF.

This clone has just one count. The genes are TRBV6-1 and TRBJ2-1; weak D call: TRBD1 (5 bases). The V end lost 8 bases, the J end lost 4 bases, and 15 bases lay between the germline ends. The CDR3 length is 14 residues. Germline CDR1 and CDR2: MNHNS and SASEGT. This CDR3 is CASAVTVDYNEQFF. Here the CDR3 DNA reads TGTGCCAGCGCGGTGACAGTCGATTACAATGAGCAGTTCTTC.

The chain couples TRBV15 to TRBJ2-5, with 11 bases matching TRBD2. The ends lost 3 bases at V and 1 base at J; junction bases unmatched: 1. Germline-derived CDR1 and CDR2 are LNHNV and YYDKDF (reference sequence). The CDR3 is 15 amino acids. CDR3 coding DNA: TGTGCCACCAGCAGCGGGACTAGCGGCCAAGAGACCCAGTACTTC. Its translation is CATSSGTSGQETQYF. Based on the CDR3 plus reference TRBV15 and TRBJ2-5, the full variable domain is DAMVIQNPRYQVTQFGKPVTLSCSQTLNHNVMYWYQQKSSQAPKLLFHYYDKDFNNEADTPDNFQSRRPNTSFCFLDIRSPGLGDTAMYLCATSSGTSGQETQYFGPGTRLLVL.

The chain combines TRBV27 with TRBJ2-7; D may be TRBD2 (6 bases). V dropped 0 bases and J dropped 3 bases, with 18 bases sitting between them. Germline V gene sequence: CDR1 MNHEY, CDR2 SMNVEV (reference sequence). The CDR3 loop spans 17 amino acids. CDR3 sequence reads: CASSLSPYGDSVYEQYF. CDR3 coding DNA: TGTGCCAGCAGTTTATCGCCCTATGGGGACTCCGTCTACGAGCAGTACTTC.

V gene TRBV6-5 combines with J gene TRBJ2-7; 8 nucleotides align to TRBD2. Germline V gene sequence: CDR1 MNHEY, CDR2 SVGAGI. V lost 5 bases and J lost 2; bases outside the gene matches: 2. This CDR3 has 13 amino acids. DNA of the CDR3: TGTGCCAGCAGTACTAGCGGAGCCTACGAGCAGTACTTC. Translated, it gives CASSTSGAYEQYF.

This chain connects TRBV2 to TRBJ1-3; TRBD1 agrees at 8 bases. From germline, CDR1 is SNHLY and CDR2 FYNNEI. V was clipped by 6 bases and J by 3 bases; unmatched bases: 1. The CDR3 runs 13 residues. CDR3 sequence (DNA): TGTGCCAGCAGCGGGACAGGTGGAAACACCATATATTTT. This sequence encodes CASSGTGGNTIYF.